This T cell receptor beta chain is drawn from a study of CD8 T cells in Susac syndrome. TCR beta sequences were obtained from blood CD8+ and CD4+ T cells. Each multiple sclerosis control was a treatment-naive patient with relapsing-remitting disease that was either stable or active. TEMRA cells were FACS-enriched, while CD8+ and CD4+ T cells were negatively isolated. Random hexamers were used to reverse transcribe the RNA input (about 0.5 to 1 ug). Coverage of TCR beta CDR3 amplification by immunoSEQ multiplex PCR extended to 54 Vbeta and 13 Jbeta. One entry per CDR3 protein results from TCRdb running MiXCR on the immunoSEQ multiplex PCR reads. The sample records approximately 220,000 distinct CDR3 sequences, 95% being singletons. CDR3 length: 15 amino acids. Trimming left V 6 bases short and J 0 bases short, with 12 bases between. CDR1 is MNHNY and CDR2 is SVGAGI in the germline V gene (reference sequence).

Sequences were obtained from CD4+ T cells from PBMCs. The chain links TRBV6-6 to TRBJ1-3; D perhaps matches TRBD1 (6 bases). The sequence was collected from a human donor with multiple sclerosis. CDR3 region: CASSRTVSSGNTIYF. The CDR3 nucleotides are TGTGCCAGCAGCCGGACAGTAAGCTCTGGAAACACCATATATTTT.